This T cell receptor (beta chain) is drawn from a study of technical replicates of blood from several donors. Assay: immunoSEQ multiplex PCR; the TCRdb copy retains only in-frame clones and omits some. The sample lists 70,000 to 80,000 clones, roughly 89% occurring once. The germline V gene has CDR1 MNHEY and CDR2 SMNVEV (reference sequence). V trimming: 6 bases; J trimming: 1 base; junction bases outside the gene matches: 16. The CDR3 has 19 residues. The receptor was isolated from a human donor in good health. Some clones in this sample may be carry-over from other donors' samples. The chain joins TRBV27 to TRBJ2-7; TRBD2 matches 12 bases. The specimen sequenced was T cells isolated from PBMCs. CDR3 nucleotide sequence: TGTGCCAGCAGCAAAACGACTAGCGGGAGTCCTAGGATTTCCTACGAGCAGTACTTC. Its translation: CASSKTTSGSPRISYEQYF.